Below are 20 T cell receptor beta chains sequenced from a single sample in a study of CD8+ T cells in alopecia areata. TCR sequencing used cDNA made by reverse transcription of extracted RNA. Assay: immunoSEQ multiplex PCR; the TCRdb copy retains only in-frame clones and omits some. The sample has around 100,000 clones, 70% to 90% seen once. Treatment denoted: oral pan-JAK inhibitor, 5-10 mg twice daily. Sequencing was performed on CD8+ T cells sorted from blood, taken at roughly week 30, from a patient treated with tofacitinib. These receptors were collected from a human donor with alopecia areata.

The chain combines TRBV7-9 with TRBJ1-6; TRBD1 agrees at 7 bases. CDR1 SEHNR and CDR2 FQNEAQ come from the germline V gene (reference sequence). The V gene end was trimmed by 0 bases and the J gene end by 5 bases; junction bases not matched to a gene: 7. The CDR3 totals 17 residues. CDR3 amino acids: CASSLAGRGSNNSPLHF. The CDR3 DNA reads TGTGCCAGCAGCTTAGCGGGCAGGGGGTCTAATAATTCACCCCTCCACTTT.

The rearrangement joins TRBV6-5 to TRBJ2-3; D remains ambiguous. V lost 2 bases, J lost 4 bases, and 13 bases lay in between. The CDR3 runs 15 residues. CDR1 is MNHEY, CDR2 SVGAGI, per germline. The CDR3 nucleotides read TGTGCCAGCAGTTACGGGGATCCGGAAGCAGATACGCAGTATTTT. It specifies CASSYGDPEADTQYF.

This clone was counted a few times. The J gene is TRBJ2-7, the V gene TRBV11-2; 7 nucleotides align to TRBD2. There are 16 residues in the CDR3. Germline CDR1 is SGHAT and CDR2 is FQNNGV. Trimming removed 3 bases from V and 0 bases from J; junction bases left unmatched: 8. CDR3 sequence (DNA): TGTGCCAGCAGCTTTACATCTAGCGGACCCTCCTACGAGCAGTACTTC. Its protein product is CASSFTSSGPSYEQYF.

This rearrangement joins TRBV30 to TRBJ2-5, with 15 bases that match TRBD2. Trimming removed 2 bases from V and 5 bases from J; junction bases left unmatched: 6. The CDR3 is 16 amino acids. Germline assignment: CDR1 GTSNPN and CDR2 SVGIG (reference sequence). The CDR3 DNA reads TGTGCCTGGAGTTCCGGACTAGCGGGGGGGCATGAGACCCAGTACTTC. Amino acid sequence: CAWSSGLAGGHETQYF.

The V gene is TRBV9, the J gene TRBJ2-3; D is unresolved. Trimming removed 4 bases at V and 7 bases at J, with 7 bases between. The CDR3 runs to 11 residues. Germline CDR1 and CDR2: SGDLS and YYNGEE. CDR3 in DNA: TGTGCCAGCAGCTTTCGAAATACGCAGTATTTT. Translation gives CASSFRNTQYF.

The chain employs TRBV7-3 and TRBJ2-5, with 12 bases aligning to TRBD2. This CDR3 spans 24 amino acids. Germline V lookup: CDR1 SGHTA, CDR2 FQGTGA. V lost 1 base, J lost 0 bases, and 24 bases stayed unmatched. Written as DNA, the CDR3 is TGTGCCAGCAGCTTAATGGCCGGGGCGACTAGCGGGGGACACCATATCACGTACCAAGAGACCCAGTACTTC. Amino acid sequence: CASSLMAGATSGGHHITYQETQYF.

The CDR3 DNA sequence: TGCAGCGTTGGAGACTTCAACACCGGGGAGCTGTTTTTT. Protein sequence: CSVGDFNTGELFF. This chain links TRBV29-1 with TRBJ2-2; D gene unclear. Per germline, CDR1 SQVTM and CDR2 ANQGSEA. This CDR3 is built from 13 residues. Deletions cut 4 bases from V and 2 bases from J, with 8 bases between.

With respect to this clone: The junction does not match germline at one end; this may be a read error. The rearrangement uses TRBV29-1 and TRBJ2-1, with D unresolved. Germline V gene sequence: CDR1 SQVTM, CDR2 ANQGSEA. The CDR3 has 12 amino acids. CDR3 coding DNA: TGCAGCGTGGAAGGGTCCTACAATGAGCAGTTCTTC. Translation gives CSVEGSYNEQFF.

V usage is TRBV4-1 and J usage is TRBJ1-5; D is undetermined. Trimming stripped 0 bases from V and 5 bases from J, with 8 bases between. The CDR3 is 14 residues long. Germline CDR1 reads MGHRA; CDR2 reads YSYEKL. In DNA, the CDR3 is TGCGCCAGCAGCCAAGATAGCAGCGATCAGCCCCAGCATTTT. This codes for CASSQDSSDQPQHF.

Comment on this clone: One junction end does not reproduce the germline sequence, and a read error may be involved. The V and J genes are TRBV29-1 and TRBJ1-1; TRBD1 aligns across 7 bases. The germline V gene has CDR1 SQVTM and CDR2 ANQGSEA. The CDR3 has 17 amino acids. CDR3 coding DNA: TGCAGCGTGGTCTTATGGGGGGACAGCGGCCCGCGCACTGAAGCCTTCTTT. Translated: CSVVLWGDSGPRTEAFF.

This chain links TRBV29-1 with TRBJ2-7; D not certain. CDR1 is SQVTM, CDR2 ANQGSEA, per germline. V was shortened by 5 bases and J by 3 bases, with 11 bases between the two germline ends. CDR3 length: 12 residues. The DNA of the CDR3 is TGCAGCGTTTCTGAGATCGGCTACGAGCAGTACTTC. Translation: CSVSEIGYEQYF.

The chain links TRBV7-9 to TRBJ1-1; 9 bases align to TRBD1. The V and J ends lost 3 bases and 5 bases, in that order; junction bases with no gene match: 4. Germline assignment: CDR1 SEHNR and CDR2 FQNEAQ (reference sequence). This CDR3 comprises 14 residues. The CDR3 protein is CASSFGGTGTEAFF. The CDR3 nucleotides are TGTGCCAGCAGCTTTGGTGGGACAGGGACTGAAGCTTTCTTT.

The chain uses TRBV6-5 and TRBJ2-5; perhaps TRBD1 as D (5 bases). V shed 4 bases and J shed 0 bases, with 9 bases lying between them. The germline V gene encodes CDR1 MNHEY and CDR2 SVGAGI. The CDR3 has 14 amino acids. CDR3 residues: CASSLTEYQETQYF. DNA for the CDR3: TGTGCCAGCAGTTTGACAGAGTACCAAGAGACCCAGTACTTC.

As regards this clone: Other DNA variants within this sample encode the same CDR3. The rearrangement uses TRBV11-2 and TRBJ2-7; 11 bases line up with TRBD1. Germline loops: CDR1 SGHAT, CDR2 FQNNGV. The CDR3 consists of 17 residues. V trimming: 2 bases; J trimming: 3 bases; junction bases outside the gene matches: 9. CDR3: CASSLFMGTGGFYEQYF. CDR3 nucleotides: TGTGCCAGCAGCTTATTCATGGGGACAGGGGGGTTCTACGAGCAGTACTTC.

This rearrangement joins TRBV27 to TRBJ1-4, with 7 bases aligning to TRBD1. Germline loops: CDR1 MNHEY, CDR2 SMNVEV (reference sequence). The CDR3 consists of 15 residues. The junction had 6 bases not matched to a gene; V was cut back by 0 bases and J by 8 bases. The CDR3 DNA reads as TGTGCCAGCAGTTTATCTGGCCAGGGGGGAGAAAAACTGTTTTTT. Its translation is CASSLSGQGGEKLFF. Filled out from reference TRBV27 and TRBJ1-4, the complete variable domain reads EAQVTQNPRYLITVTGKKLTVTCSQNMNHEYMSWYRQDPGLGLRQIYYSMNVEVTDKGDVPEGYKVSRKEKRNFPLILESPSPNQTSLYFCASSLSGQGGEKLFFGSGTQLSVL.

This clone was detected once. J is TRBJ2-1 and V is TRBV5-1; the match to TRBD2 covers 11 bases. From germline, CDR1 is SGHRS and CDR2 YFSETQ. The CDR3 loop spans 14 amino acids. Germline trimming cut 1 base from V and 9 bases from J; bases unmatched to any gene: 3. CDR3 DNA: TGCGCCAGCAGCTTGACTAGCGGGAGTTCTGAGCAGTTCTTC. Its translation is CASSLTSGSSEQFF.

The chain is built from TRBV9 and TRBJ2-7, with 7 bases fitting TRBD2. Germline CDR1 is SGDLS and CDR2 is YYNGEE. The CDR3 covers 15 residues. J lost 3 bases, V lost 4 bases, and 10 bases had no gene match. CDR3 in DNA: TGTGCCAGCAGCCCCATGGGAGGGTCAGGCTACGAGCAGTACTTC. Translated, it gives CASSPMGGSGYEQYF. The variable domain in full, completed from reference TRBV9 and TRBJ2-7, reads DSGVTQTPKHLITATGQRVTLRCSPRSGDLSVYWYQQSLDQGLQFLIQYYNGEERAKGNILERFSAQQFPDLHSELNLSSLELGDSALYFCASSPMGGSGYEQYFGPGTRLTVT.

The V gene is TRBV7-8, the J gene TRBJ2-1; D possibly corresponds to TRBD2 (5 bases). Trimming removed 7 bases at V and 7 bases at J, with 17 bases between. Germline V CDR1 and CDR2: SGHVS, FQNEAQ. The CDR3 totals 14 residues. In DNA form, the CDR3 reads TGTGCCAGCACCATAGGACTGGCGGGTAATGAGCAGTTCTTC. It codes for CASTIGLAGNEQFF. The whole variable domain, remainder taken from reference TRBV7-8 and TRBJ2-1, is GAGVSQSPRYKVAKRGQDVALRCDPISGHVSLFWYQQALGQGPEFLTYFQNEAQLDKSGLPSDRFFAERPEGSVSTLKIQRTQQEDSAVYLCASTIGLAGNEQFFGPGTRLTVL.

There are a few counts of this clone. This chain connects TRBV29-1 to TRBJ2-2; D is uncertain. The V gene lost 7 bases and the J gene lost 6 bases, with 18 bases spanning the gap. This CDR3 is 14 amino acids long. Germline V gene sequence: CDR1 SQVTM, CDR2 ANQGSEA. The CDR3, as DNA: TGCAGCGCTCCAGATCCCTCGAGTTCCGGGGAGCTGTTTTTT. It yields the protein CSAPDPSSSGELFF.

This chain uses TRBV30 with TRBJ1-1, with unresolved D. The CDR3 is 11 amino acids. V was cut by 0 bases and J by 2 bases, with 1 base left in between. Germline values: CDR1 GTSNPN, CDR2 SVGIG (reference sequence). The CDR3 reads CAWSVNTEAFF. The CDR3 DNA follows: TGTGCCTGGAGTGTAAACACTGAAGCTTTCTTT. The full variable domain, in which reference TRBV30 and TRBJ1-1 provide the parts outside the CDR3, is SQTIHQWPATLVQPVGSPLSLECTVEGTSNPNLYWYRQAAGRGLQLLFYSVGIGQISSEVPQNLSASRPQDRQFILSSKKLLLSDSGFYLCAWSVNTEAFFGQGTRLTVV.